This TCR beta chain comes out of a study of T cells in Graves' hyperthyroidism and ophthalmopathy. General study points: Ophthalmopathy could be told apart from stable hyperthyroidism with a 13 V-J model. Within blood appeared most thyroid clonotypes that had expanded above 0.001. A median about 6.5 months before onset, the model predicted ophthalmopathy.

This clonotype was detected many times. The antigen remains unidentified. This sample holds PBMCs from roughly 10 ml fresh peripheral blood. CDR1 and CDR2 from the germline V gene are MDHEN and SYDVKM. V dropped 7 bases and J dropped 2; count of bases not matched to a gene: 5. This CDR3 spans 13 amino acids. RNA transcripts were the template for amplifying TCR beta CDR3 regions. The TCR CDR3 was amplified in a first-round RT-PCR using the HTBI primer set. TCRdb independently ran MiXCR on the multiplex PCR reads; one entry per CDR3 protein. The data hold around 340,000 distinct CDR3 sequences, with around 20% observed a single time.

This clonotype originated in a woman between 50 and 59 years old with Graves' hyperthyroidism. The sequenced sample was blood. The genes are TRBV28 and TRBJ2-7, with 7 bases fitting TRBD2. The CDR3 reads CASTLANTYEQYF. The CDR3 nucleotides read TGTGCCAGCACACTAGCGAACACCTACGAGCAGTACTTC.